These 16 T cell receptor beta chains were all obtained from the same sample, sequenced in a study of a mutant IDH1 vaccine in newly diagnosed glioma. For these TCRs, the target antigens are not known. Sequencing used immunoSEQ multiplex PCR; TCRdb keeps in-frame clones, though not all of them. This sample yields 33,000 or so clones, of which roughly 80% are seen a single time; around a tenth belongs to the top ten. Indicated time point: week 35, safety follow-up. Each dose of the vaccine consisted of 300 ug of mutant IDH1 20-mer peptide, with topical imiquimod. Specimen: PBMCs, collected from a glioma patient whose treatment included an IDH1 peptide vaccine. These receptors all come from a woman aged 25 to 39 with glioma. Some clones in this sample may be carry-over from other donors' samples.

This clone appeared a single time. The chain is built from TRBV6-5 and TRBJ1-3; D not resolved. The V gene lost 2 bases and the J gene lost 0 bases, with 5 bases spanning the gap. The CDR3 sequence is 14 residues long. CDR1 is MNHEY and CDR2 is SVGAGI in the germline V gene. CDR3 loop: CASSYDFSGNTIYF. CDR3 DNA: TGTGCCAGCAGTTACGACTTCTCTGGAAACACCATATATTTT.

V gene TRBV11-3 combines with J gene TRBJ1-1; D gene uncertain. CDR1 and CDR2 (germline): SGHNT, YENEEA. The CDR3 extends over 14 amino acids. V shed 0 bases and J shed 6 bases, with 11 bases lying between them. CDR3 sequence: CASSLDSGSAEAFF. The CDR3 DNA sequence: TGTGCCAGCAGCTTAGATTCGGGCAGCGCTGAAGCTTTCTTT.

This clone was observed a few times. This chain uses TRBV11-3 with TRBJ1-1; D uncertain. V was trimmed by 7 bases and J by 0 bases, leaving 12 bases between them. Germline assignment: CDR1 SGHNT and CDR2 YENEEA. CDR3 length: 14 residues. This CDR3 reads CASTSVGMNTEAFF. Here the CDR3 DNA reads TGTGCCAGCACCTCCGTGGGCATGAACACTGAAGCTTTCTTT.

This clone was seen only a few times. The chain carries TRBV18 and TRBJ2-1; no reliable D call. Trimming shortened V by 8 bases and J by 0 bases, and 14 bases separated the two germline ends. CDR1 KGHSH and CDR2 LQKENI come from the germline V gene. This CDR3 comprises 15 residues. CDR3 in DNA: TGTGCCAGCCGGGCCTCCCTTCGCTCCTACAATGAGCAGTTCTTC. It encodes CASRASLRSYNEQFF.

The chain links TRBV11-3 to TRBJ2-1; 12 bases align to TRBD2. Per the germline V gene, CDR1 is SGHNT and CDR2 is YENEEA. This CDR3 has 16 residues. J gave up 9 bases and V 3 bases, and 9 bases lay outside the gene matches. In DNA form, the CDR3 reads TGTGCCAGCAGCTTTTCGACTAGCGGGAGTAGGGTTGAGCAGTTCTTC. It encodes CASSFSTSGSRVEQFF. Full variable domain (rest looked up from reference TRBV11-3 and TRBJ2-1): EAGVVQSPRYKIIEKKQPVAFWCNPISGHNTLYWYLQNLGQGPELLIRYENEEAVDDSQLPKDRFSAERLKGVDSTLKIQPAELGDSAVYLCASSFSTSGSRVEQFFGPGTRLTVL.

The V and J genes are TRBV4-2 and TRBJ2-2; D gene ambiguous. Germline lookup yields CDR1 LGHNA and CDR2 YNFKEQ. The ends were cut back, 0 bases at V and 2 bases at J, with 13 bases in the middle. The CDR3 totals 17 residues. CDR3 in amino acids: CASSQEGKQINTGELFF. DNA for the CDR3: TGTGCCAGCAGCCAAGAAGGAAAACAGATCAACACCGGGGAGCTGTTTTTT.

This clone was seen a few times. The chain has TRBV19 and TRBJ2-1, with 11 positions matching TRBD2. This CDR3 spans 16 amino acids. Germline-derived CDR1 and CDR2 are LNHDA and SQIVND (reference sequence). The V segment lost 7 bases and the J segment 4 bases; nucleotides outside the gene matches: 9. This CDR3 is CASTPAGLAAYNEQFF. The CDR3 DNA is TGTGCCAGTACCCCAGCGGGACTAGCGGCATACAATGAGCAGTTCTTC.

This chain uses TRBV10-3 with TRBJ1-1; TRBD1 agrees at 7 bases. From germline, CDR1 is ENHRY and CDR2 SYGVKD. There are 15 residues in the CDR3. V lost 4 bases and J lost 0; bases outside the gene matches: 5. The CDR3 coding sequence is TGTGCCATCAGTGCCAACAGGGGCGTGAACACTGAAGCTTTCTTT. Translation: CAISANRGVNTEAFF.

The chain uses TRBV27 and TRBJ2-4; the D gene is possibly TRBD2 (5 bases). CDR3 length equals 15 residues. Germline V gene sequence: CDR1 MNHEY, CDR2 SMNVEV (reference sequence). Trimming removed 5 bases at V and 2 bases at J, with 13 bases between. The CDR3 here is CASSPPGSPKNIQYF. In DNA form, the CDR3 reads TGTGCCAGCAGTCCCCCGGGGAGCCCCAAAAACATTCAGTACTTC.

This chain's CDR3 is CASSPGQSTEAFF. CDR3 nucleotides: TGTGCCAGCTCACCTGGACAGAGCACTGAAGCTTTCTTT. V and J are TRBV18 and TRBJ1-1; D possibly corresponds to TRBD1 (6 bases). This CDR3 is 13 amino acids long. V was trimmed by 3 bases and J by 4 bases, leaving 9 bases between them. Germline V gene data show CDR1 as KGHSH and CDR2 as LQKENI.

This chain joins TRBV6-5 and TRBJ1-2; 7 nucleotides align to TRBD1. The junction had 7 bases not matched to a gene; V was cut back by 6 bases and J by 9 bases. The CDR3 covers 12 residues. Germline CDR1 is MNHEY and CDR2 is SVGAGI. The chain's CDR3 is CASSRDSLSYTF. CDR3 DNA: TGTGCCAGCAGCCGGGACAGTCTTAGCTACACCTTC.

The CDR3 sequence: CASSFGQSHGYTF. The CDR3 DNA sequence: TGTGCCAGCAGTTTCGGCCAGTCCCATGGCTACACCTTC. This chain uses TRBV28 with TRBJ1-2, with D hard to call. The CDR3 is 13 amino acids. V lost 3 bases and J 6 bases, leaving 11 bases between the germline ends. The germline V gene has CDR1 MDHEN and CDR2 SYDVKM.

The chain carries TRBV19 and TRBJ2-1; 14 bases fit TRBD2. V dropped 7 bases and J dropped 4; count of bases not matched to a gene: 3. Germline lookup yields CDR1 LNHDA and CDR2 SQIVND (reference sequence). The CDR3 spans 15 residues. The CDR3 is CASMGTSGRYNEQFF. As DNA, the CDR3 is TGTGCCAGTATGGGGACTAGCGGGAGATACAATGAGCAGTTCTTC. The whole variable domain, filled in from reference TRBV19 and TRBJ2-1, reads DGGITQSPKYLFRKEGQNVTLSCEQNLNHDAMYWYRQDPGQGLRLIYYSQIVNDFQKGDIAEGYSVSREKKESFPLTVTSAQKNPTAFYLCASMGTSGRYNEQFFGPGTRLTVL.

The chain employs TRBV27 and TRBJ2-6; D is undetermined. Germline CDR1 is MNHEY and CDR2 is SMNVEV (reference sequence). CDR3 length equals 15 residues. Trimming cost V 2 bases and J 0 bases, with 5 bases left between them. This CDR3 is CASSLGPSGANVLTF. The CDR3 DNA sequence: TGTGCCAGCAGTTTAGGACCCTCTGGGGCCAACGTCCTGACTTTC.

A remark on this clone: Other DNA sequences within the sample encode an identical CDR3. The V and J genes are TRBV29-1 and TRBJ2-3; 9 bases align to TRBD2. V dropped 3 bases and J dropped 4; count of bases not matched to a gene: 2. The germline CDR1 and CDR2 sequences are SQVTM and ANQGSEA. This CDR3 has 13 residues. This CDR3 reads CSVEGGRADTQYF. DNA for the CDR3: TGCAGCGTTGAGGGCGGGAGGGCAGATACGCAGTATTTT.

The chain's CDR3 is CASSFSTRGNIQYF. The DNA of the CDR3 is TGTGCCAGCAGCTTCAGCACTAGGGGAAACATTCAGTACTTC. This chain joins TRBV13 and TRBJ2-4, with D possibly called TRBD1 or TRBD2 (5 bases each). Deletions cut 3 bases from V and 6 bases from J, with 12 bases between. This CDR3 comprises 14 residues. Germline V gene data show CDR1 as PRHDT and CDR2 as FYEKMQ (reference sequence).